The 10 T cell receptor beta chains given below trace back to one sample, sequenced in a study of CD8+CD57+ T cells in acquired aplastic anemia. TCR beta VDJ and CDR3 profiles were obtained from a genomic DNA template. MiXCR, run by TCRdb on the reads, gives a single entry per CDR3 protein. Among fewer than 250,000 distinct CDR3 sequences, around half were seen once, and the ten largest hold 6.5% to 10%. CD8+CD57+ cell expansion had been shown by flow cytometry in patients chosen for sequencing. The material sequenced was sorted CD4+, CD8+, or CD8+CD57+ T cells (not recorded which) from PBMCs. Receptors originate from a human donor with aplastic anemia.

As for this clonotype: This may be a read error, as it is one base from a much larger clone. The rearrangement links TRBV5-6 to TRBJ1-6; D is ambiguous. V lost 1 base to trimming and J lost 11 bases, with 13 bases between them. The CDR3 extends over 14 amino acids. Per the germline V gene, CDR1 is SGHDT and CDR2 is YYEEEE. The CDR3 nucleotides read TGTGCCAGCAGCTTGAAGAAAGCGATAACACCCCTCCACTTT. Amino acid sequence: CASSLKKAITPLHF.

This clonotype was counted ten times or more. This chain connects TRBV2 to TRBJ1-6; the D gene is possibly TRBD1 (5 bases). Trimming stripped 8 bases from V and 2 bases from J, with 7 bases between. Germline CDR1 and CDR2: SNHLY and FYNNEI. The CDR3 has 13 residues. The CDR3 spells CASGGAYNSPLHF. The CDR3 nucleotides are TGTGCCAGCGGGGGAGCCTATAATTCACCCCTCCACTTT.

This clonotype was seen many times. V usage is TRBV12-3 or TRBV12-4 and J usage is TRBJ2-3, with D unresolved. V lost 7 bases and J 2 bases, leaving 19 bases between the germline ends. CDR3 length: 16 amino acids. In nucleotides, the CDR3 is TGTGCCAGCACCCAGTCCGATCGACCCCTCACAGATACGCAGTATTTT. This sequence encodes CASTQSDRPLTDTQYF.

J is TRBJ1-5 and V is TRBV20-1; possible D gene TRBD1, 6 bases. The CDR3 runs to 14 residues. V dropped 6 bases and J dropped 0 bases, with 12 bases sitting between them. In germline, CDR1 is DFQATT, CDR2 SNEGSKA (reference sequence). Here the CDR3 DNA reads TGCAGTGCCGACGACAGGTATAGCAATCAGCCCCAGCATTTT. Its protein product is CSADDRYSNQPQHF.

This chain uses TRBV12-3 or TRBV12-4 with TRBJ1-2; perhaps TRBD1 as D (6 bases). The length of the CDR3 is 16 residues. V was cut by 3 bases and J by 5 bases, with 19 bases left in between. The CDR3 DNA reads TGTGCCAGCAGTTTTGGCCCCAGGGGATATCGGTATGGCTACACCTTC. It encodes CASSFGPRGYRYGYTF.

This chain uses TRBV10-3 with TRBJ2-7; D may match TRBD1 or TRBD2 (6 bases each). The CDR3 is 12 amino acids. The V gene lost 8 bases and the J gene lost 3 bases, with 11 bases spanning the gap. Germline V gene lookup returns CDR1 ENHRY and CDR2 SYGVKD. The CDR3 DNA follows: TGTGCCATCGGGGCGGGACACTACGAGCAGTACTTC. It yields the protein CAIGAGHYEQYF.

This chain links TRBV4-3 with TRBJ2-3, with D possibly TRBD2 on 7 matching bases. V was trimmed by 1 base and J by 2 bases, leaving 19 bases between them. Per the germline V gene, CDR1 is LGHNA and CDR2 is YSLEER. The CDR3 spans 18 residues. CDR3 nucleotides: TGCGCCAGCAGCCAAGGGGGGGCCGGGGGGACCTACACAGATACGCAGTATTTT. Translation: CASSQGGAGGTYTDTQYF.

This clonotype was recorded a few times. The chain has TRBV10-1 and TRBJ1-1; TRBD1 matches 7 bases. V lost 6 bases to trimming and J lost 2 bases; unmatched junction nucleotides: 6. The CDR3 spans 14 residues. CDR1 and CDR2 (germline): WNHNN, SYGVQD (reference sequence). CDR3 sequence reads: CASSEGQANTEAFF. The CDR3 DNA sequence: TGCGCCAGCAGCGAAGGACAGGCTAACACTGAAGCTTTCTTT.

As for this clonotype: This may be a read error, as it is one base from a much larger clone. The rearrangement joins TRBV14 to TRBJ2-7; 12 bases fit TRBD2. The CDR3 contains 19 residues. CDR1 and CDR2 (germline): SGHDN, FVKESK. CDR3: CASSQDPPGLAGISCEQYF. In DNA, the CDR3 is TGTGCCAGCAGCCAAGATCCTCCCGGACTAGCGGGAATCTCCTGCGAGCAGTACTTC.

CDR3 in DNA: TGCAGTGCTAATGAACAGGGTGACACTGAAGCTTTCTTT. Translation gives CSANEQGDTEAFF. The J gene is TRBJ1-1, the V gene TRBV20-1; D possibly corresponds to TRBD1 (6 bases). Germline V gene sequence: CDR1 DFQATT, CDR2 SNEGSKA (reference sequence). V lost 4 bases and J lost 3, with 12 bases in between. The CDR3 is made up of 13 amino acids.